Here is one T cell receptor (beta chain) with its context. What antigen it recognizes has not been identified. Base qualities are not recorded, but no much larger clone differs from it by a single base. Unmatched junction bases come to 7, with V trimmed by 8 bases and J by 1 base. The germline V gene (reference sequence) supplies CDR1 GTSNPN and CDR2 SVGIG. The CDR3 contains 13 residues, cysteine and phenylalanine counted. The read is trimmed to its CDR3 DNA, 39 bases read in frame from base 1. This sample was included in a study of cytomegalovirus exposure and HLA in healthy donors (TCRdb year 2017). For the wider study: In an earlier analysis of fewer than 750 of the donors, around 290 Gb of sequence data and 117 million unique TCR beta sequences from approximately 180 million T cells were reported. An early release covering roughly 640 HLA-typed donors comprised about 300 gigabases of sequencing data and 85 million or so unique TCR sequences. To decide whether each TCR beta V gene segment behaved as functional or pseudogenic, an earlier analysis of some 580 of the donors relied on high-throughput TCR beta sequencing. Because of strong linkage in the cohort, five DR-DQ haplotypes were treated as single units for association and clustering. Among the roughly 400 genotyped donors, about 83% belonged to the genetic ancestry cluster associated with self-reported Caucasian donors. Both class I and class II loci were covered by HLA typing, at four-digit resolution. In the later analysis, no new phenotypic data were used to find candidate immune exposures; instead, reliance was placed on TCR beta sequences and their occurrence across donors. In addition to the first cohort of several hundred subjects, a separate validation cohort of approximately 130 different subjects was used. The study combined high-throughput TCR immunosequencing, statistical association of individual TCRs with disease status, and machine learning to predict cytomegalovirus infection status. Across some 400 genotyped donors of the cohort, an average of roughly 200,000 unique TCR beta nucleotide sequences per donor were sequenced, and approximately 19% of those sequences were non-productive. The number of donors typed differed by locus, with roughly 620-630 for A, B, C, DRB1 and DQB1, around 520 for DQA1, 600 to 610 for DPA1, and roughly 450 for DPB1. A later genetic analysis took genome-wide SNP genotypes for about 65% of the 666 donors and used that subset as a discovery cohort. Alongside the repertoire data, information on donor age, sex, ethnicity and CMV serostatus was compiled. To study patterns of TCR occurrence, a later analysis re-analyzed previously published TCR beta repertoires from around 700 donors and added high-resolution HLA genotyping. All discovery cohort repertoires had been generated on a single sequencing platform. The T cell repertoires of 700 or so subjects were profiled by immunosequencing and related to cytomegalovirus serostatus. The study aimed to test whether cataloging public T cell receptors could reveal signatures of past pathogen exposure. What the study reported, not specific to this receptor: In this cohort, only TCR beta chains were sequenced, and detectable features were limited by the absence of alpha or paired-chain data. In a later analysis, most CMV-associated TCR beta chains were found to appear HLA-restricted, with HLA associations seemingly driven largely by CMV exposure. Presence/absence analyses assumed roughly uniform sequencing depth across donors, an assumption that may not hold. The sequencing pipeline was judged likely to have produced a cluster of highly shared sequence variants as a technical artifact. In vitro tests confirmed that a few of the cytomegalovirus-associated TCR beta chains recognize cytomegalovirus antigens. Some IMGT-functional V segments, including TRBV6-2 and TRBV6-3, could not be told apart with the 87-base-pair reads, so those segments were excluded. In a later analysis, TCR association rates were found to vary across HLA loci, with the most associated TCRs seen for DRB1 alleles and the fewest for HLA-C alleles. The only immune exposure information available for the cohort was CMV serostatus. A later analysis found that HLA-associated TCR beta chains were more clonally expanded and had lower generation probabilities than equally common non-associated chains. Linkage disequilibrium might explain the correlated functional status among segregating V segments, but an unknown experimental factor could not be excluded. A later genetic analysis associated a missense DCLRE1C variant with V-gene and J-gene trimming of TCR beta chains, and an independent cohort replicated the association. Across donors, most TCR sequences were observed very rarely, whereas some public TCRs were present in many individuals. According to the authors, the approach could potentially be generalized to other disease states and immunological phenotypes. Because some donors lacked HLA typing at each locus, the association tests relied only on the typed subset. In a later analysis, some 17,000 TCR beta sequences were associated with specific HLA alleles at a false discovery rate of 0.05. Because counts were too low, some 17 rarely observed V segments, including chromosome 9 orphons, were excluded from the earlier analysis of fewer than 650 of the donors. The classifier was reported to diagnose cytomegalovirus status with high specificity and sensitivity in both the original cohort and the validation cohort. A later genetic analysis reported fewer N-insertions in productive TCRs among donors in an Asian-associated ancestry cluster than the roughly 700-donor mean. Several of the top co-occurrence clusters appeared to be linked to parvovirus B19, influenza, CMV and Epstein-Barr virus, according to a later analysis. When HLA alleles, especially DR and DQ, strongly co-occurred, attributing TCR associations to individual alleles was difficult. The study listed over 150 TCR beta chains as associated with cytomegalovirus. In an earlier analysis of several hundred of the donors, most TCR beta V segments were observed in productive rearrangements about 87% or about 30% of the time, broadly matching IMGT annotations. A further reported finding was that TCR beta sequences accurately predicted the HLA-A and HLA-B alleles for most subjects in the first cohort.

Receptors were amplified or captured by the immunoSEQ multiplex PCR assay. The multiplex PCR relied on a mix of 60 forward primers for TCR Vbeta segments and 13 reverse primers for TCR Jbeta segments. The CDR3 region of rearranged TCR beta genes was amplified from genomic DNA by a multiplex PCR assay. On the Illumina HiSeq System, the amplified TCR beta libraries were sequenced as 87-base-pair reads. On the authors' methods: In a later analysis, some 80 million unique TCR beta chains were counted across the 650 to 750 repertoires, and roughly 11 million of these chains were shared by at least two donors. Raw reads were error-corrected and collapsed into unique sequences by a nearest-neighbor algorithm in which closely related sequences were merged to remove PCR and sequencing errors. CDR3 sequences were aligned to IMGT reference sequences to assign V, D and J gene segments. For a sequence to be retained, a match of at least six nucleotides was required to both a V gene segment and a J gene segment. A rearrangement was called productive if the CDR3 had no stop codons and remained in frame with V and J, and every other rearrangement was called non-productive. CDR3 was defined by IMGT convention, running from the second conserved V-encoded cysteine to the conserved J-encoded phenylalanine. In an earlier analysis of roughly 580 of the donors, sequences lacking an unambiguous match to a single V gene segment were excluded. An earlier analysis of about 600 of the donors called V segments functional above 56.7% productive rearrangements and segregating when the between-donor standard deviation exceeded 5%. A statistical classification framework was built to diagnose cytomegalovirus status from the catalog of TCR beta chain sequences. In a later analysis, V and J genes were assigned by comparing TCR nucleotide sequences against IMGT/GENE-DB human TR gene sequences. Using the TCRdist pipeline, a later analysis assigned CDR3 sequences along with most-parsimonious VDJ recombination scenarios. In a later analysis, each TCR beta chain was defined by its CDR3 amino acid sequence together with its V-gene family, and reads without a unique V-gene family were excluded. In a later analysis, around 600 highly shared, low-generation-probability nucleotide sequences were removed to address suspected cross-contamination and a sequencing artifact. For each public chain, a later analysis derived a clonal expansion index from normalized ranks of inferred template counts within each repertoire. Generation probabilities in a later analysis came from a VDJ recombination model fitted to out-of-frame rearrangements, and those results were checked against IGoR. A later analysis scored TCR-TCR, TCR-HLA and TCR-CMV co-occurrence with hypergeometric tests, applying a repertoire-size bias correction to TCR pairs. A later analysis estimated false discovery rates by permuting HLA or CMV assignments 20 times. A later analysis grouped co-occurring TCRs with DBSCAN, adding TCRdist sequence similarity when clustering within HLA-allele-positive subsets. For co-occurrence clustering, repertoires with fewer than 30,000 or more than 120,000 public chains were excluded, along with five or six repertoires with anomalous nucleotide sharing. What TCRdb holds here is the immuneACCESS table cut down to in-frame rearrangements. Part of the clones is not present; checked against another copy, under half of the missing clones reflect an unresolved V gene, and the others are unexplained. V and J calls and clone size come straight from that table; D and trimming were deduced from the DNA. For this sample the table gives 100,000 or so clones, of which approximately 80% were detected only once. 2% to 2.5% of the sample comes from the top ten.

In total, approximately 700 healthy bone marrow donors made up the cohort. At the time of sampling, all cohort members were nominally healthy, though unrecorded immune exposures were likely present. The donor tested CMV seronegative, placing the donor among the roughly 340 seronegative members of the cohort. Every donor gave a peripheral blood sample, and the peripheral blood mononuclear cells from that sample were used for TCR beta sequencing. Genomic DNA extraction from the blood cell samples was performed with the Qiagen DNeasy Blood Extraction Kit. This clonotype was obtained from a young man in good health and CMV-seronegative. The sample was PBMCs. The rearranged chain carries TRBV30 and TRBJ1-1; 7 central nucleotides agree with TRBD1. The base sequence is TGTGCCATCTCAGGGACAGCGAACACTGAAGCTTTCTTT. Its protein is CAISGTANTEAFF.